The 3 T cell receptor beta chains given below trace back to one sample, sequenced in a study of blood T cell repertoires in COVID-19. Assay used: immunoSEQ multiplex PCR; TCRdb lists only in-frame clones, some missing. The table shows 270,000 or so clones, with around 88% occurring only once. Specimen: PBMCs or T cells enriched from blood (not recorded which). These receptors were obtained from a woman in her thirties or forties with acute COVID-19.

CDR3 nucleotide sequence: TGTGCCAGCAGCGTAGGACAGCTTAATTCACCCCTCCACTTT. Translation gives CASSVGQLNSPLHF. The chain links TRBV9 to TRBJ1-6, with D possibly being TRBD1 (5 bases). Germline V gene lookup returns CDR1 SGDLS and CDR2 YYNGEE. The CDR3 is made up of 14 amino acids. The V end was cut by 0 bases, the J end by 6 bases, with 7 bases between.

This sequence joins TRBV28 and TRBJ1-5, with D possibly TRBD1 on 6 matching bases. The CDR3 runs to 14 residues. Germline V lookup: CDR1 MDHEN, CDR2 SYDVKM. The V end was cut by 5 bases, the J end by 4 bases, with 12 bases between. The CDR3 is CASSRGGDNQPQHF. CDR3 DNA sequence: TGTGCCAGCAGTAGGGGGGGCGATAATCAGCCCCAGCATTTT.

The chain has TRBV3-1 (or the pseudogene TRBV3-2) and TRBJ2-7; tentatively, D is TRBD2 (5 bases). This CDR3 has 15 amino acids. Germline values: CDR1 LGHDT, CDR2 YNNKEL (reference sequence). V was clipped by 0 bases and J by 4 bases, with 13 bases between them. CDR3 residues: CASSQDHKGAYEQYF. For the CDR3, the DNA is TGTGCCAGCAGCCAAGATCACAAGGGAGCGTACGAGCAGTACTTC.